This T cell receptor beta chain was captured by sequencing in a study of blood T cell repertoires in COVID-19. During active infection, Seattle patients enrolled and were then monitored through disease. Germline assignment: CDR1 LGHDT and CDR2 YNNKEL (reference sequence). V was shortened by 1 base and J by 6 bases, with 15 bases between the two germline ends. The CDR3 is 15 amino acids. This clone was observed a handful of times. Some clones are missing from TCRdb's copy, which holds only in-frame ones; the method was immunoSEQ multiplex PCR. The table includes some 48,000 clones, 85% to 95% detected once.

This TCR derives from a man between 60 and 75 years old with COVID-19, enrolled during active disease. V is TRBV3-1 (or the pseudogene TRBV3-2) and J is TRBJ1-1; a weak D match, TRBD1 (5 bases). The sample consisted of peripheral blood. CDR3 region: CASSQGGGTTAEAFF. In DNA, the CDR3 is TGTGCCAGCAGCCAAGGGGGGGGTACGACCGCTGAAGCTTTCTTT.